This T cell receptor (beta chain) is from a study of blood T cell repertoires in COVID-19. The CDR3 contains 16 residues. Germline lookup yields CDR1 MGHRA and CDR2 YSYEKL. V shed 2 bases, J shed 13 bases, and the junction held 16 bases outside the gene matches. Clones were read by immunoSEQ multiplex PCR, and TCRdb kept only the in-frame ones, dropping some. Among tens of thousands of clones, more than 75% were seen once, and the ten largest hold about 22%. Sequencing was performed on peripheral blood. This sequence originates from a woman between 55 and 75 years old with acute or convalescent COVID-19. The J gene is TRBJ1-1, the V gene TRBV4-1, with TRBD1 matching over 10 bases. The CDR3 coding sequence is TGCGCCAGCAGCCAACTAGGGAATCCGGGACAGGGGTACGATTTCTTT. Protein product: CASSQLGNPGQGYDFF.